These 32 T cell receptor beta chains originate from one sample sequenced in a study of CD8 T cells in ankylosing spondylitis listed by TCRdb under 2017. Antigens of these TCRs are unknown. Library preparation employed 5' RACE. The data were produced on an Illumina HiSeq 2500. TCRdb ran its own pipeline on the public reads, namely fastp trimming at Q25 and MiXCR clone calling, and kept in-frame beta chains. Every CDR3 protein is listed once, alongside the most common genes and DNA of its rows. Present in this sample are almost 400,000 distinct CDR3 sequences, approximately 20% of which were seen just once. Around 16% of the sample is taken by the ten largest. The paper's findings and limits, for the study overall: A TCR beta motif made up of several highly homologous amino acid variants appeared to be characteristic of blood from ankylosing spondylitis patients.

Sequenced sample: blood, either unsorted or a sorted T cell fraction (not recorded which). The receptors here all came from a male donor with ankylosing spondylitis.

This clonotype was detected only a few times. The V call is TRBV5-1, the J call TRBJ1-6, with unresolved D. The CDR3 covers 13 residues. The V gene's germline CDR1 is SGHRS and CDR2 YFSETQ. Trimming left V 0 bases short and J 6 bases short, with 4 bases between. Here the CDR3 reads CASSLVVNSPLHF. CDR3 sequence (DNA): TGCGCCAGCAGCTTGGTGGTTAATTCACCCCTCCACTTT.

In nucleotides, the CDR3 is TGCAGTGCTAGACAGCGCAATCAGCCCCAGCATTTT. It yields the protein CSARQRNQPQHF. This chain connects TRBV20-1 to TRBJ1-5; D not certain. The CDR3 contains 12 residues. Germline CDR1 is DFQATT and CDR2 is SNEGSKA (reference sequence). V was clipped by 2 bases and J by 2 bases, with 4 bases between them.

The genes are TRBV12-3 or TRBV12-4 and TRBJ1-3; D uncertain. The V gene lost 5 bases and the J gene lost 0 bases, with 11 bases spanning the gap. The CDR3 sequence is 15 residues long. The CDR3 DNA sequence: TGTGCCAGCAGTCCCGACGGATACTCTGGAAACACCATATATTTT. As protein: CASSPDGYSGNTIYF.

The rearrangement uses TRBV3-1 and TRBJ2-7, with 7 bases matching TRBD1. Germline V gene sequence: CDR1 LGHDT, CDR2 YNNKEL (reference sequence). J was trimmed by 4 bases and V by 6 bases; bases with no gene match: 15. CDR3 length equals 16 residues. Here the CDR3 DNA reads TGTGCCAGCAGTACCCCTCCGGGACAGATTACATACGAGCAGTACTTC. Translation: CASSTPPGQITYEQYF.

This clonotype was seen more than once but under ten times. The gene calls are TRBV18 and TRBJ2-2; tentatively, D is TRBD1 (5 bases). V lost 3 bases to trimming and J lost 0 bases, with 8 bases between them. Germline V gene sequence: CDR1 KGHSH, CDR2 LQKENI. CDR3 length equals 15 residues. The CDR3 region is CASSPEQANTGELFF. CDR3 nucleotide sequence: TGTGCCAGCTCACCCGAACAGGCGAACACCGGGGAGCTGTTTTTT.

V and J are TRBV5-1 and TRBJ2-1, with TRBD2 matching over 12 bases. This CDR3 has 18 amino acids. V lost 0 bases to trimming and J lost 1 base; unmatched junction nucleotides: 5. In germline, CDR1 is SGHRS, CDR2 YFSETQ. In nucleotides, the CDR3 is TGCGCCAGCAGCTTGGGACTAGCGGGGGCCGCTTCCTACAATGAGCAGTTCTTC. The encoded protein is CASSLGLAGAASYNEQFF.

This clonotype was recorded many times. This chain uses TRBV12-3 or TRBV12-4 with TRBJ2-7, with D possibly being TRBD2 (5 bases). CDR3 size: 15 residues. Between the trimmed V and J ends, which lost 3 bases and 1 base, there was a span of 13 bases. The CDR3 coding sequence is TGTGCCAGCAGTTTTAGTGCGGGCCAATCCTACGAGCAGTACTTC. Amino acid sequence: CASSFSAGQSYEQYF.

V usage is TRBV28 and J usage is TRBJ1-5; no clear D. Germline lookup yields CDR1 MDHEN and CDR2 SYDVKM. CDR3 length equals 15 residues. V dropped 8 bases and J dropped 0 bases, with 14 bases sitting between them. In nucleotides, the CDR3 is TGTGCCAGCCAAAACGAATTGTATAGCAATCAGCCCCAGCATTTT. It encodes CASQNELYSNQPQHF. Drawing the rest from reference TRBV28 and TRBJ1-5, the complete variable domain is DVKVTQSSRYLVKRTGEKVFLECVQDMDHENMFWYRQDPGLGLRLIYFSYDVKMKEKGDIPEGYSVSREKKERFSLILESASTNQTSMYLCASQNELYSNQPQHFGDGTRLSIL.

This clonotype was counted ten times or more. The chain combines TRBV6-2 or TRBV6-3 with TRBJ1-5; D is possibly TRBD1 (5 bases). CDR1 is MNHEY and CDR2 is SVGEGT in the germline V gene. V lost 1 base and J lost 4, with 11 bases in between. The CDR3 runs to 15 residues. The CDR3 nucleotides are TGTGCCAGCAGTTACTTCGACGGGGGTAATCAGCCCCAGCATTTT. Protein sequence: CASSYFDGGNQPQHF.

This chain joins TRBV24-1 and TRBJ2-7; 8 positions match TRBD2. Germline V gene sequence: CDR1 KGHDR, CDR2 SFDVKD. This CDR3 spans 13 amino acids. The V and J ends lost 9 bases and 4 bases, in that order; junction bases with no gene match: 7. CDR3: CATPGSGRYEQYF. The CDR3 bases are TGTGCCACCCCCGGGAGCGGGAGATACGAGCAGTACTTC.

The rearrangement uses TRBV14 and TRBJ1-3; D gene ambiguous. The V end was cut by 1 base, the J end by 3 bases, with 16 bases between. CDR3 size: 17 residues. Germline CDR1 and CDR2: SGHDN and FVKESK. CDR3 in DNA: TGTGCCAGCAGCCAAGGGCGACGGTCCGGTCGTGGAAACACCATATATTTT. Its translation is CASSQGRRSGRGNTIYF.

CDR3 sequence reads: CASSLIAGGYNEQFF. In nucleotides, the CDR3 is TGCGCCAGCAGCTTGATAGCGGGAGGTTACAATGAGCAGTTCTTC. The chain uses TRBV5-1 and TRBJ2-1; 10 positions agree with TRBD2. Germline CDR1 is SGHRS and CDR2 is YFSETQ. The CDR3 has 15 amino acids. V lost 1 base and J lost 4; bases outside the gene matches: 2.

CDR3 DNA sequence: TGTGCCAGCACCGGCTTGAGGGGAGAGACCCAGTACTTC. Its protein is CASTGLRGETQYF. The chain uses TRBV6-2 or TRBV6-3 and TRBJ2-5, with D tentatively TRBD1 or TRBD2 (5 bases each). Trimming took off 7 bases at V and 4 bases at J, with 13 bases between the two ends. The CDR3 consists of 13 residues. Looked up from germline, CDR1 is MNHEY and CDR2 is SVGEGT.

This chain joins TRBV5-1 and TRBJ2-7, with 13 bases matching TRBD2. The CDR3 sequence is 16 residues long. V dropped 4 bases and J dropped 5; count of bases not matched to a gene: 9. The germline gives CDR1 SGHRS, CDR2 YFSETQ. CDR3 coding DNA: TGCGCCAGCAGCCGACAACTAGCGGGAGGGCCCCACGAGCAGTACTTC. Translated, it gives CASSRQLAGGPHEQYF.

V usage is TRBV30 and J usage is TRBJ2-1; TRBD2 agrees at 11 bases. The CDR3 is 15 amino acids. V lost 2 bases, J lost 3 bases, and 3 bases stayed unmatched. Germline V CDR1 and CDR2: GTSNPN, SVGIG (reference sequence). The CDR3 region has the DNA TGTGCCTGGAGTTTACTAGCGGGAGACTACAATGAGCAGTTCTTC. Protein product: CAWSLLAGDYNEQFF.

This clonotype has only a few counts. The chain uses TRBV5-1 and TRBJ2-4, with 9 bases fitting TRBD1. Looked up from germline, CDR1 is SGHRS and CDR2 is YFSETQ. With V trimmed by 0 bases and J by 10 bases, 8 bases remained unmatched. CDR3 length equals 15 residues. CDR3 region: CASSLEGQGPSIQYF. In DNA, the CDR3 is TGCGCCAGCAGCTTGGAGGGACAGGGCCCTTCTATTCAGTACTTC.

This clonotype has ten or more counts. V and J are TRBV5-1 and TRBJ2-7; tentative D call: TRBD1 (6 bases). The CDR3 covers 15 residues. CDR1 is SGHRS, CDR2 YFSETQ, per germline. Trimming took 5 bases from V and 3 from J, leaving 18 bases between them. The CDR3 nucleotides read TGCGCCAGCAGTTCCACTCAGGGGCCGAGCTACGAGCAGTACTTC. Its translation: CASSSTQGPSYEQYF.

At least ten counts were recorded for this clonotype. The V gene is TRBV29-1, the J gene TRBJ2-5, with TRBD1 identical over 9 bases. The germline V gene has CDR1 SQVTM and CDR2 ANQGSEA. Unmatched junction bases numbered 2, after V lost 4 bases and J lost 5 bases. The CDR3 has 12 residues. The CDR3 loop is CSVGDRGETQYF. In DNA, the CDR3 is TGCAGCGTTGGAGACAGGGGGGAGACCCAGTACTTC.

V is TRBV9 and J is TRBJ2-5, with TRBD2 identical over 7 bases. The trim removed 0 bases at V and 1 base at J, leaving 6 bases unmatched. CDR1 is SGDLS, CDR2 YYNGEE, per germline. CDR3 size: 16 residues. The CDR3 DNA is TGTGCCAGCAGCGTAGGTGTGGGAGGGCGCCAAGAGACCCAGTACTTC. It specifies CASSVGVGGRQETQYF.

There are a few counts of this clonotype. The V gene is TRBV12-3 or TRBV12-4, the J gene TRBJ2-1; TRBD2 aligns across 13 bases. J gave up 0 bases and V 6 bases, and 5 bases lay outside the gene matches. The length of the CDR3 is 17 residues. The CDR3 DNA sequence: TGTGCCAGCAGCCTGACTAGCGGGGGGAGCTCCTACAATGAGCAGTTCTTC. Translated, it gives CASSLTSGGSSYNEQFF.

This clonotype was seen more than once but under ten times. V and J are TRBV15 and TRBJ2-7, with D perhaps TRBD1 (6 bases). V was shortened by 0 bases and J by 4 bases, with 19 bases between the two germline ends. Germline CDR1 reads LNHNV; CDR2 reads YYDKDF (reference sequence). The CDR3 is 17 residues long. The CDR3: CATSREGPGQMIYEQYF. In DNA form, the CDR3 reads TGTGCCACCAGCAGAGAAGGACCGGGACAAATGATTTACGAGCAGTACTTC.

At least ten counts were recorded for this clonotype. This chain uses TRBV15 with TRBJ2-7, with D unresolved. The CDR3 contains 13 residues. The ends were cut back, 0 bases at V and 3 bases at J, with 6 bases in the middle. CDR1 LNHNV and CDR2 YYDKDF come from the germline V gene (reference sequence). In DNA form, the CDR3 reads TGTGCCACCAGCAGAGATCTGGACTACGAGCAGTACTTC. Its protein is CATSRDLDYEQYF.

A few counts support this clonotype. The CDR3 loop is CSATAGRNTGELFF. DNA for the CDR3: TGCAGCGCGACAGCGGGGAGGAACACCGGGGAGCTGTTTTTT. V usage is TRBV29-1 and J usage is TRBJ2-2, with 7 positions matching TRBD2. Germline CDR1 and CDR2: SQVTM and ANQGSEA. V lost 7 bases to trimming and J lost 1 base; unmatched junction nucleotides: 6. CDR3 size: 14 residues.

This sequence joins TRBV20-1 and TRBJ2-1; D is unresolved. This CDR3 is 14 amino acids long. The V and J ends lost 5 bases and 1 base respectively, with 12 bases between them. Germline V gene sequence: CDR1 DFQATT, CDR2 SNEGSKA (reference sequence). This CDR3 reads CSALPRSSYNEQFF. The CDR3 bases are TGCAGTGCTCTCCCCAGATCGTCCTACAATGAGCAGTTCTTC.

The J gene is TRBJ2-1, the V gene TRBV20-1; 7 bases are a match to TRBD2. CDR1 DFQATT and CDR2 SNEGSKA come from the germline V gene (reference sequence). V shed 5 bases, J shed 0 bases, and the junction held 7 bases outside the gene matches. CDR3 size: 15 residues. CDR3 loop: CSADAGTISYNEQFF. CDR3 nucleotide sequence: TGCAGTGCTGACGCCGGGACTATCTCCTACAATGAGCAGTTCTTC.

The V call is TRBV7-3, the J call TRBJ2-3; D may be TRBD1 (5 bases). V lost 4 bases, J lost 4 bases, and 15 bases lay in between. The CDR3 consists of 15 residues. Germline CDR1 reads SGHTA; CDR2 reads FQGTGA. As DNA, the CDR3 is TGTGCCAGCAGCTACCCCCCAGGGCAGTCAGATACGCAGTATTTT. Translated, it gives CASSYPPGQSDTQYF.

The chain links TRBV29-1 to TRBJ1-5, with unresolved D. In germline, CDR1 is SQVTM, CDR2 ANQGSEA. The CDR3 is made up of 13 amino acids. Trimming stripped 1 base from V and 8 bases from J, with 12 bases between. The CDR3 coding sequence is TGCAGCGTTGAAGGAGGGCTGGGTGAGCCCCAGCATTTT. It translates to CSVEGGLGEPQHF.

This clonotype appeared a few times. CDR3 in amino acids: CASSGRGREYGYTF. The CDR3 DNA is TGTGCCAGTAGTGGCCGTGGCAGGGAATATGGCTACACCTTC. The J gene is TRBJ1-2, the V gene TRBV19; D may be TRBD1 (5 bases). This CDR3 has 14 residues. Germline lookup yields CDR1 LNHDA and CDR2 SQIVND (reference sequence). The ends were cut back, 5 bases at V and 5 bases at J, with 15 bases in the middle.

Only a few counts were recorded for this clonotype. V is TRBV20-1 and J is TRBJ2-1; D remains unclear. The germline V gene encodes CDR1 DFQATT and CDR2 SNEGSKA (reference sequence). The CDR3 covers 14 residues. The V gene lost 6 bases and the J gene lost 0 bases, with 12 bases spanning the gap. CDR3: CSATTVDSYNEQFF. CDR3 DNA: TGCAGTGCCACGACCGTCGACTCCTACAATGAGCAGTTCTTC.

Written as DNA, the CDR3 is TGTGCCATCACTGCAGGGATAAGAACGAACACCGGGGAGCTGTTTTTT. Protein product: CAITAGIRTNTGELFF. This sequence joins TRBV10-3 and TRBJ2-2, with a weak D call TRBD1 (5 bases). The CDR3 consists of 16 residues. Germline V gene data show CDR1 as ENHRY and CDR2 as SYGVKD. Trimming removed 7 bases at V and 0 bases at J, with 15 bases between.

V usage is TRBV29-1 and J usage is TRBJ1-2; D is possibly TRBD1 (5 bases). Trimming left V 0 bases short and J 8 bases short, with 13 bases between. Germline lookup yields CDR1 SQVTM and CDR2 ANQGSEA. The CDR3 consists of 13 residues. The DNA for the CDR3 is TGCAGCGTTGAAGAAAAGGGTTGGGGGGGCTACACCTTC. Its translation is CSVEEKGWGGYTF.

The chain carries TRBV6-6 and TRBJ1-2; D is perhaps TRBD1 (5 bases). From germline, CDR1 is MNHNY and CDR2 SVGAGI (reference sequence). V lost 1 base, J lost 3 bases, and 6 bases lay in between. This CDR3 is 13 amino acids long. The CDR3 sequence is CASSYLTDYGYTF. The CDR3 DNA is TGTGCCAGCAGTTACTTGACAGACTATGGCTACACCTTC.